The T cell receptor (beta chain) under discussion was sequenced for a study of T-cell reconstitution after alpha-beta-depleted transplantation in children. Researchers prepared the TCRbeta library using unique molecular identifiers, the study reports. TCRdb processed the PCR reads anew with MiXCR; each CDR3 protein has one entry. The table lists around 580,000 distinct CDR3 sequences, 25% to 30% of them singletons. General study findings and limits: Diversity of TCRbeta at day 60 was high in some patients, arising from surviving recipient T cells and thymic progenitors. Newly produced T cells mostly provided counts and TCRbeta diversity after one year, as hyperexpanded clones declined. The origin of alpha-beta T cells about two months after transplant was reportedly several hundred expanded graft clones.

The CDR3 has 14 residues. The V end was cut by 3 bases, the J end by 0 bases, with 5 bases between. This clonotype was counted only a few times. Its specificity is not known. The chain has TRBV12-3 or TRBV12-4 and TRBJ2-2; D gene uncertain. The receptor comes from a boy younger than two with Wiskott-Aldrich syndrome, due to receive a stem cell transplant. The source was PBMCs, collected before TCRalphabeta/CD19-depleted stem cell transplant. In nucleotides, the CDR3 is TGTGCCAGCAGTTTTTCAGCGAACACCGGGGAGCTGTTTTTT. Residues: CASSFSANTGELFF.